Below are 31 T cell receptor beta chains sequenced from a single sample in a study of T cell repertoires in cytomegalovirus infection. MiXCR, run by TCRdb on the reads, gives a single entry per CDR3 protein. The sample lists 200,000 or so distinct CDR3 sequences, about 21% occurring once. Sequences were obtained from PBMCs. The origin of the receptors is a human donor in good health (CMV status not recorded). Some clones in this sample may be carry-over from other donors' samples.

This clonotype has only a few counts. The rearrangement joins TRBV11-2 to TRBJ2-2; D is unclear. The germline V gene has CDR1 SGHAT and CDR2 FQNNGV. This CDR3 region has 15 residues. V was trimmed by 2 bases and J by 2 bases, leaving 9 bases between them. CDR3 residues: CASSLSHINTGELFF. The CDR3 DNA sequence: TGTGCCAGCAGCTTATCTCACATCAACACCGGGGAGCTGTTTTTT.

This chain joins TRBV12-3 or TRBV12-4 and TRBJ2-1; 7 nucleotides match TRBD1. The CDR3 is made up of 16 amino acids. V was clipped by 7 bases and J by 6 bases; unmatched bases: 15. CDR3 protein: CASTGTGARASNEQFF. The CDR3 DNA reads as TGTGCCAGCACCGGAACAGGGGCCCGGGCCTCCAATGAGCAGTTCTTC.

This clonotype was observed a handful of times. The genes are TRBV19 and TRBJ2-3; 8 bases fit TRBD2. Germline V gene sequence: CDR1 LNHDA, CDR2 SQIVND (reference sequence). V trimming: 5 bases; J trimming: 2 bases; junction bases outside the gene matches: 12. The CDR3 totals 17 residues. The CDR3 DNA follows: TGTGCCAGTAGTCCTCCGGGACTAGTTGGCGTCACAGATACGCAGTATTTT. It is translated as CASSPPGLVGVTDTQYF.

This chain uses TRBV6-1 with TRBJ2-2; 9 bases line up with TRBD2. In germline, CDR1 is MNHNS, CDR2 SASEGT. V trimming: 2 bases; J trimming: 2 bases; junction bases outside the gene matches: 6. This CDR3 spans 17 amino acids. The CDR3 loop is CASSEWGLARNTGELFF. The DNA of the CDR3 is TGTGCCAGCAGTGAATGGGGACTAGCACGTAACACCGGGGAGCTGTTTTTT.

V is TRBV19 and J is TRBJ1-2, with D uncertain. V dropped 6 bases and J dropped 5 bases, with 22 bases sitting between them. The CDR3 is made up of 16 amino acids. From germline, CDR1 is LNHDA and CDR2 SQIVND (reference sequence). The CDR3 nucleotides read TGTGCCAGTAGAGATCGAGGGTACCGACCTGGGTATGGCTACACCTTC. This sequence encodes CASRDRGYRPGYGYTF. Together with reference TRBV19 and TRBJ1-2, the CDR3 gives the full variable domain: DGGITQSPKYLFRKEGQNVTLSCEQNLNHDAMYWYRQDPGQGLRLIYYSQIVNDFQKGDIAEGYSVSREKKESFPLTVTSAQKNPTAFYLCASRDRGYRPGYGYTFGSGTRLTVV.

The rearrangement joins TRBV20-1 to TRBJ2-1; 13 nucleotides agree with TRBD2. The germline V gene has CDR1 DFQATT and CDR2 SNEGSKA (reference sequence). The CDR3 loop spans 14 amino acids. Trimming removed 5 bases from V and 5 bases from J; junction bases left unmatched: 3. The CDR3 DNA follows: TGCAGTGCTTCGGGACTAGCGGGGAACAATGAGCAGTTCTTC. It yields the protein CSASGLAGNNEQFF.

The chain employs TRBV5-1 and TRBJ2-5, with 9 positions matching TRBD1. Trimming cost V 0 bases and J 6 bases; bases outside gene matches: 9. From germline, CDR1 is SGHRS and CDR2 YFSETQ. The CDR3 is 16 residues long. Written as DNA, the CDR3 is TGCGCCAGCAGCTTGGGACAACAGGGGGCGAGGAAGACCCAGTACTTC. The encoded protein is CASSLGQQGARKTQYF.

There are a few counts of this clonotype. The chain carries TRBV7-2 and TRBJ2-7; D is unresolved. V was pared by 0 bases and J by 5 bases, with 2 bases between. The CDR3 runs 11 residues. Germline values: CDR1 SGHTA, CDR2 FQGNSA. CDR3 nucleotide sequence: TGTGCCAGCAGCTTAGCGAACGAGCAGTACTTC. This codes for CASSLANEQYF.

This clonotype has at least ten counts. The CDR3 DNA reads as TGTGCCAGCAGTTTAGGGATTGGCTACGAGCAGTACTTC. The encoded protein is CASSLGIGYEQYF. The rearrangement joins TRBV27 to TRBJ2-7; D remains ambiguous. The CDR3 runs to 13 residues. Trimming pared 2 bases from V and 3 bases from J, leaving 8 bases between. Germline V lookup: CDR1 MNHEY, CDR2 SMNVEV (reference sequence).

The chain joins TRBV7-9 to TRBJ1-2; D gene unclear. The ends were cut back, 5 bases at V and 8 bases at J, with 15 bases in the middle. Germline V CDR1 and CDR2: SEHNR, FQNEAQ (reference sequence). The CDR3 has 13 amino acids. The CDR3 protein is CASSHTILWGYTF. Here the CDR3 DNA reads TGTGCCAGCAGCCATACAATCCTTTGGGGCTACACCTTC.

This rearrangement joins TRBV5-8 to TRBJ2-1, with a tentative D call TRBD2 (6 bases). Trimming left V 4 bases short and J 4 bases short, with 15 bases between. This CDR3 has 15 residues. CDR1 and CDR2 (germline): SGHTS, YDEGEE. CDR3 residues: CASSLRGLPYNEQFF. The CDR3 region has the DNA TGTGCCAGCAGCCTCCGCGGACTACCATACAATGAGCAGTTCTTC. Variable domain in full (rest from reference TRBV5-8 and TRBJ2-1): EAGVTQSPTHLIKTRGQQATLRCSPISGHTSVYWYQQALGLGLQFLLWYDEGEERNRGNFPPRFSGRQFPNYSSELNVNALELEDSALYLCASSLRGLPYNEQFFGPGTRLTVL.

As DNA, the CDR3 is TGCGCCAGCAGCCAAGATACACCTTTTGGGGTCAGCTCTGGAAACACCATATATTTT. Amino acids: CASSQDTPFGVSSGNTIYF. This chain uses TRBV4-3 with TRBJ1-3; no clear D gene. The germline V gene has CDR1 LGHNA and CDR2 YSLEER. Trimming pared 0 bases from V and 0 bases from J, leaving 18 bases between. This CDR3 comprises 19 residues.

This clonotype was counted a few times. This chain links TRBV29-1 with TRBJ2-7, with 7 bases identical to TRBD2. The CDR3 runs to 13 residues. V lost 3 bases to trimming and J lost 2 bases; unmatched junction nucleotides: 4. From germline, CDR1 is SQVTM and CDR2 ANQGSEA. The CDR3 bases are TGCAGCGTTGAGGGCGGGAGCGCCTACGAGCAGTACTTC. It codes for CSVEGGSAYEQYF.

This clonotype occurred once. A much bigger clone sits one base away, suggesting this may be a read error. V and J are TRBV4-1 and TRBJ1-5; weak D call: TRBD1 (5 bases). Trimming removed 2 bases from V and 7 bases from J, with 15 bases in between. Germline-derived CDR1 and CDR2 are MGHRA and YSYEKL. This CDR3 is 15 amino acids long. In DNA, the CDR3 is TGCGCCAGCAGCCAAACCAGACAGTGCGCGCAGCCCCAGCATTTT. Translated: CASSQTRQCAQPQHF.

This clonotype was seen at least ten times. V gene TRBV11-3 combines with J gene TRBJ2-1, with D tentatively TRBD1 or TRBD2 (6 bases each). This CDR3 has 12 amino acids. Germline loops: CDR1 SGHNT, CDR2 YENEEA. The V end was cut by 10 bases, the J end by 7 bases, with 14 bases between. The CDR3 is CATEGQGNEQFF. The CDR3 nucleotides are TGTGCCACGGAGGGCCAGGGGAATGAGCAGTTCTTC. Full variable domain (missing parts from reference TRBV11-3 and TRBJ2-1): EAGVVQSPRYKIIEKKQPVAFWCNPISGHNTLYWYLQNLGQGPELLIRYENEEAVDDSQLPKDRFSAERLKGVDSTLKIQPAELGDSAVYLCATEGQGNEQFFGPGTRLTVL.

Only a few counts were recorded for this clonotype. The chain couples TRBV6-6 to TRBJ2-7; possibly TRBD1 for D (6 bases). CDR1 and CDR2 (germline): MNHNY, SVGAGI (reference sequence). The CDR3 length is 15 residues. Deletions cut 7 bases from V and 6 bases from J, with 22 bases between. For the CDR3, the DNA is TGTGCCAGCAAGGAAAAAGGGGACATCTTTCGCGAGCAGTACTTC. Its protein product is CASKEKGDIFREQYF.

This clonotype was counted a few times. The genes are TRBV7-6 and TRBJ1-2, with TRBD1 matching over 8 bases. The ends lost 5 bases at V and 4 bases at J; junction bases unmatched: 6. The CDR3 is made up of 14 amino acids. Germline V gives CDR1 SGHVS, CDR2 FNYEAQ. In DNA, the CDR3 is TGTGCCAGCAGCCAGGACAGGGCGAGCTATGGCTACACCTTC. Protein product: CASSQDRASYGYTF.

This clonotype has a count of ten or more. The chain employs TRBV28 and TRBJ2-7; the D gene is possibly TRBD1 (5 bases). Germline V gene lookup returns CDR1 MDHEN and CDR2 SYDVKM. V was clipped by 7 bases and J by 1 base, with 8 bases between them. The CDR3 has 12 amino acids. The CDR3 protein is CASKRQSYEQYF. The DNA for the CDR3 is TGTGCCAGCAAACGACAGTCCTACGAGCAGTACTTC. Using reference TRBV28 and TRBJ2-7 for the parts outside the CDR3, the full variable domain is DVKVTQSSRYLVKRTGEKVFLECVQDMDHENMFWYRQDPGLGLRLIYFSYDVKMKEKGDIPEGYSVSREKKERFSLILESASTNQTSMYLCASKRQSYEQYFGPGTRLTVT.

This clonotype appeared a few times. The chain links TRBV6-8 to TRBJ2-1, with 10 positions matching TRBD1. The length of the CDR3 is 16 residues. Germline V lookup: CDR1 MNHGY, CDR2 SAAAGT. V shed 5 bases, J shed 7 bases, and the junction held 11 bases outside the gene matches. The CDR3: CASSRTQGQGKNEQFF. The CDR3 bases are TGTGCCAGCAGTAGAACCCAGGGACAGGGGAAGAATGAGCAGTTCTTC.

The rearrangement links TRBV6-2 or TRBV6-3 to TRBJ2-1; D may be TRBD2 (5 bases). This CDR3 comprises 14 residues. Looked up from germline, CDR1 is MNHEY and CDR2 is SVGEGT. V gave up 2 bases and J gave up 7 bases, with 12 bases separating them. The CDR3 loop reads CASSYATRGNEQFF. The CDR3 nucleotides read TGTGCCAGCAGTTACGCGACTCGGGGAAATGAGCAGTTCTTC.

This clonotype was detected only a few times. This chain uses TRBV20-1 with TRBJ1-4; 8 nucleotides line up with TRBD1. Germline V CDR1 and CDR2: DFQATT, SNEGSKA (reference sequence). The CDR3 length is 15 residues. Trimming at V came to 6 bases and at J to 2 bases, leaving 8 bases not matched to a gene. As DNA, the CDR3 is TGCAGTGCCCCGGACAGGGCTGTGACTAATGAAAAACTGTTTTTT. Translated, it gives CSAPDRAVTNEKLFF.

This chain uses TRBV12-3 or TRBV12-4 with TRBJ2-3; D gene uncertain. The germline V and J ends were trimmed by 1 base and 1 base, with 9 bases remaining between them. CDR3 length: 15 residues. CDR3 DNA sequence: TGTGCCAGCAGTTTAGACCAGGCTGGCACAGATACGCAGTATTTT. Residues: CASSLDQAGTDTQYF.

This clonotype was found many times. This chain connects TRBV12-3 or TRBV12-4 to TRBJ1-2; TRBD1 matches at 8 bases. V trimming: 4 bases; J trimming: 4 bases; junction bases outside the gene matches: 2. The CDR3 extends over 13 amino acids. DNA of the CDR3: TGTGCCAGCAGTTGGGACAGGACCTATGGCTACACCTTC. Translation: CASSWDRTYGYTF.

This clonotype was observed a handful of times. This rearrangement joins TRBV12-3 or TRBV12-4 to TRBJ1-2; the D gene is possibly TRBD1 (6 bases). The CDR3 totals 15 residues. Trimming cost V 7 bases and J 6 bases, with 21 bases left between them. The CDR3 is CASTISLGALHGYTF. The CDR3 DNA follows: TGTGCCAGCACCATATCCCTGGGGGCGCTTCATGGCTACACCTTC.

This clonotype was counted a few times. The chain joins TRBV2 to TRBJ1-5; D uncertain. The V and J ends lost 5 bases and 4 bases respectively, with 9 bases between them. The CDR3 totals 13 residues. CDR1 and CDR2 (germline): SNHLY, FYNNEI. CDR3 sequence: CASSQQKNQPQHF. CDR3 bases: TGTGCCAGCAGTCAACAGAAGAATCAGCCCCAGCATTTT. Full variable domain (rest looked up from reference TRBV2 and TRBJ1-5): EPEVTQTPSHQVTQMGQEVILRCVPISNHLYFYWYRQILGQKVEFLVSFYNNEISEKSEIFDDQFSVERPDGSNFTLKIRSTKLEDSAMYFCASSQQKNQPQHFGDGTRLSIL.

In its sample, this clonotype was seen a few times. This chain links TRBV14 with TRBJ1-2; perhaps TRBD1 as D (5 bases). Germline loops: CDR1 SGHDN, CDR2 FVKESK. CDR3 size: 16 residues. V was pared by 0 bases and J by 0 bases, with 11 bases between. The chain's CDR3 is CASSQELQGANYGYTF. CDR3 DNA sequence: TGTGCCAGCAGCCAAGAATTGCAGGGAGCTAACTATGGCTACACCTTC.

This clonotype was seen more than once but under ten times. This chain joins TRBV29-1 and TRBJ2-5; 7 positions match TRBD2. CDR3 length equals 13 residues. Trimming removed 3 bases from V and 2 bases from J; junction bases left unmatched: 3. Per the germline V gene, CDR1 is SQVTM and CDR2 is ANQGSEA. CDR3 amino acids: CSVERGMQETQYF. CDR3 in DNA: TGCAGCGTTGAGCGGGGGATGCAAGAGACCCAGTACTTC.

Written as DNA, the CDR3 is TGTGCCAGCAGAGAGGTCGGTGAGCAGTTCTTC. It is translated as CASREVGEQFF. V usage is TRBV6-2 or TRBV6-3 and J usage is TRBJ2-1, with D unresolved. With 6 bases removed from V and 9 bases from J, the gap between germline ends came to 9 bases. Germline assignment: CDR1 MNHEY and CDR2 SVGEGT. CDR3 length: 11 residues.

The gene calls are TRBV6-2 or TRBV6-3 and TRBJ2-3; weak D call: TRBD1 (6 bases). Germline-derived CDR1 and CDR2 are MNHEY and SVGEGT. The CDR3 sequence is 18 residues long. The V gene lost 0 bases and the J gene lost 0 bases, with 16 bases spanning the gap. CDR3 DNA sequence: TGTGCCAGCAGTTACTCCCGGACAGCGTCTCTTAGCACAGATACGCAGTATTTT. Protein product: CASSYSRTASLSTDTQYF.

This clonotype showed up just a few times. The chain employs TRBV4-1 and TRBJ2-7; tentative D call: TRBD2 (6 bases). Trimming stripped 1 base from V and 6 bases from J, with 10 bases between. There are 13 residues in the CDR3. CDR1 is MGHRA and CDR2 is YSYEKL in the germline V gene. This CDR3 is CASSQGGGTEQYF. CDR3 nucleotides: TGCGCCAGCAGCCAAGGGGGCGGGACCGAGCAGTACTTC.

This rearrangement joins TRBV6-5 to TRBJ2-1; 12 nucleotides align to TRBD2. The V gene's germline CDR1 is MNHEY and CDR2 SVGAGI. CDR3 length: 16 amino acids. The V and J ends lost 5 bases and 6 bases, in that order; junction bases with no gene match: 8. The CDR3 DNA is TGTGCCAGCAGTAAAGCAACTAGCGGGGGGACCAATGAGCAGTTCTTC. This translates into CASSKATSGGTNEQFF.